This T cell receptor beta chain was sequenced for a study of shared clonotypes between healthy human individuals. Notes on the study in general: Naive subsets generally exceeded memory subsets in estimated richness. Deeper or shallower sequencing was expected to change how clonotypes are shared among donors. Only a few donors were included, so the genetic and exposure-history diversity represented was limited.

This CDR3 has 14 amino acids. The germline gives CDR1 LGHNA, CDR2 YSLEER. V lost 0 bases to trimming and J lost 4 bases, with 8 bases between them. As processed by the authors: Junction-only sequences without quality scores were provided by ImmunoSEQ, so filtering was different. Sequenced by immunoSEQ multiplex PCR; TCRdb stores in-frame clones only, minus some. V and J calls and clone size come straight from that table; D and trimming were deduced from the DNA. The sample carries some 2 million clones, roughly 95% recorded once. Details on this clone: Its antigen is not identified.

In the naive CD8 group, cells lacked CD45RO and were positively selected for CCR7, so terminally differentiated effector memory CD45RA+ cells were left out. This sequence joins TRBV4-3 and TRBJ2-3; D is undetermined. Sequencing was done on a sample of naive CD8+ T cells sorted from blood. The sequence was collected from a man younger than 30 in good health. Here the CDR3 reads CASSQDTSADTQYF. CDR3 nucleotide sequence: TGCGCCAGCAGCCAAGATACTTCGGCAGATACGCAGTATTTT.